These T cell receptor beta chains were read from a single sample in a study of T cell responses to AZD1222 COVID-19 vaccine. The method was immunoSEQ multiplex PCR; TCRdb's version includes in-frame clones alone and lacks a portion of them. The sample includes more than 90,000 clones, roughly 90% of them seen just once. The specimen comprised peripheral blood, sampled 28 days after the second AZD1222 dose. These receptors were taken from an adult who received the AZD1222 COVID-19 vaccine. CDR3s include the opening cysteine and the closing phenylalanine or tryptophan. D genes are given only for firm matches. Part of the rows lack a size; the others show once, few, many or a class for expanded clones.

abundance: NA
j_gene: TRBJ2-7
d_gene: NA
v_gene: TRBV6-5
CDR3nt: TGTGCCAGCAGTTACGTCGGGGCCCGATACGAGCAGTACTTC
CDR3aa: CASSYVGARYEQYF

abundance: NA
j_gene: TRBJ2-7
d_gene: TRBD1
v_gene: TRBV19
CDR3nt: TGTGCCAGTAGCCTCCGACAGGGGGCGGGCGAGCAGTACTTC
CDR3aa: CASSLRQGAGEQYF

abundance: once
j_gene: TRBJ2-6
d_gene: TRBD2
v_gene: TRBV28
CDR3nt: TGTGCCAGCAAGCTAACCAGCGGGAGGGCCGCGGGGGCCAACGTCCTGACTTTC
CDR3aa: CASKLTSGRAAGANVLTF

abundance: NA
j_gene: TRBJ1-1
d_gene: NA
v_gene: TRBV19
CDR3nt: TGTGCCAGTAGGGATTTTCACACTGAAGCTTTCTTT
CDR3aa: CASRDFHTEAFF

abundance: NA
j_gene: TRBJ2-2
d_gene: TRBD2
v_gene: TRBV5-1
CDR3nt: TGCGCCAGCAGCTTTACTAGCGGGACAAACACCGGGGAGCTGTTTTTT
CDR3aa: CASSFTSGTNTGELFF

abundance: NA
j_gene: TRBJ1-1
d_gene: NA
v_gene: TRBV7-9
CDR3nt: TGTGCCAGCAGCTTCCCCCCAGAGAACACTGAAGCTTTCTTT
CDR3aa: CASSFPPENTEAFF

abundance: NA
j_gene: TRBJ2-1
d_gene: NA
v_gene: TRBV5-1
CDR3nt: TGCGCCAGCAGCTTGAATGACTACAATGAGCAGTTCTTC
CDR3aa: CASSLNDYNEQFF

abundance: NA
j_gene: TRBJ2-3
d_gene: NA
v_gene: TRBV19
CDR3nt: TGTGCCAGTAGTATAGTCGCAGATAGCACAGATACGCAGTATTTT
CDR3aa: CASSIVADSTDTQYF

abundance: NA
j_gene: TRBJ2-7
d_gene: NA
v_gene: TRBV28
CDR3nt: TGTGCCAGCAGCAAGACGGACAGTCAGCAGTACTTC
CDR3aa: CASSKTDSQQYF

abundance: NA
j_gene: TRBJ2-2
d_gene: NA
v_gene: TRBV27
CDR3nt: TGTGCCAGCAGAAGCAGGGTGATCGGGGAGCTGTTTTTT
CDR3aa: CASRSRVIGELFF

abundance: NA
j_gene: TRBJ2-1
d_gene: TRBD1
v_gene: TRBV9
CDR3nt: TGTGCCAGCAGCGTAGGCCCCCAGGGGGCAAATGAGCAGTTCTTC
CDR3aa: CASSVGPQGANEQFF

abundance: NA
j_gene: TRBJ1-2
d_gene: TRBD1
v_gene: TRBV5-1
CDR3nt: TGCGCCAGCAGCGAAGGGACAGGTGATGGCTACACCTTC
CDR3aa: CASSEGTGDGYTF

abundance: once
j_gene: TRBJ2-7
d_gene: NA
v_gene: TRBV28
CDR3nt: TGTGCCAGCAGTCATTCAACGGGACAGTACTTC
CDR3aa: CASSHSTGQYF

abundance: NA
j_gene: TRBJ2-3
d_gene: TRBD2
v_gene: TRBV2
CDR3nt: TGTGCCAGCGGACTAGCAGGTGCAGATACGCAGTATTTT
CDR3aa: CASGLAGADTQYF